These 10 T cell receptor beta chains were sequenced from one sample in a study of graft-versus-host responses after intestinal transplantation. Their antigen targets remain unknown. Some clones are missing from TCRdb's copy, which holds only in-frame ones; the method was immunoSEQ multiplex PCR. This sample has about 100,000 clones; 87% occur once, and the top ten carry 0.71%. The sample here was unstimulated CD4+ T cells sorted from spleen or lymph node cells, taken before transplant. The receptor source for this set is a human donor who was the organ donor for an intestinal transplant.

The V gene is TRBV5-1, the J gene TRBJ2-5, with a possible D match to TRBD2 (6 bases). Germline CDR1 and CDR2: SGHRS and YFSETQ. This CDR3 is built from 14 residues. The germline V and J ends were trimmed by 5 bases and 3 bases, with 14 bases remaining between them. CDR3 bases: TGCGCCAGCAGACTACCCGGGGGAAAAGAGACCCAGTACTTC. Translating gives CASRLPGGKETQYF.

J is TRBJ2-7 and V is TRBV5-6; TRBD1 might be the D (6 bases). This CDR3 comprises 17 residues. Trimming cost V 1 base and J 0 bases, with 17 bases left between them. Germline V lookup: CDR1 SGHDT, CDR2 YYEEEE. CDR3 bases: TGTGCCAGCAGCTTGCCAGGGGACCGACTGAGCTCCTACGAGCAGTACTTC. This gives the protein CASSLPGDRLSSYEQYF.

The rearrangement joins TRBV6-6 to TRBJ1-6; no firm D call. The CDR3 is made up of 13 amino acids. Germline lookup yields CDR1 MNHNY and CDR2 SVGAGI (reference sequence). V was trimmed by 5 bases and J by 10 bases, leaving 12 bases between them. In DNA, the CDR3 is TGTGCCAGCAGTACGGGGATCCGGTCACCCCTCCACTTT. Translated: CASSTGIRSPLHF.

This chain uses TRBV7-9 with TRBJ2-7; a weak D match, TRBD1 (6 bases). Trimming cost V 0 bases and J 2 bases, with 8 bases left between them. The CDR3 extends over 14 amino acids. Germline assignment: CDR1 SEHNR and CDR2 FQNEAQ (reference sequence). CDR3 sequence: CASSLARDTYEQYF. In DNA form, the CDR3 reads TGTGCCAGCAGCTTAGCCCGGGACACCTACGAGCAGTACTTC.

V usage is TRBV7-9 and J usage is TRBJ2-5, with D unresolved. The J call may be wrong; the DNA end is better matched by TRBJ2-7. The CDR3 length is 12 residues. Germline values: CDR1 SEHNR, CDR2 FQNEAQ (reference sequence). The CDR3, as DNA: TGTGCCAGCAGCCTGACCTCCTACGAGCAGTACTTC. Its translation is CASSLTSYEQYF.

The chain recombines TRBV5-5 with TRBJ2-3, with D maybe TRBD2 (6 bases). Trimming cost V 4 bases and J 3 bases, with 15 bases left between them. The CDR3 loop spans 15 amino acids. The germline gives CDR1 SGHKS, CDR2 YYEKEE (reference sequence). The CDR3 region has the DNA TGTGCCAGCAGCGGCCGGGACTTAACTACAGATACGCAGTATTTT. Protein sequence: CASSGRDLTTDTQYF.

This sequence joins TRBV6-6 and TRBJ1-6, with unresolved D. The germline V gene has CDR1 MNHNY and CDR2 SVGAGI (reference sequence). The CDR3 spans 15 residues. V shed 3 bases and J shed 6 bases, with 12 bases lying between them. This CDR3 reads CASSYTDSSNSPLHF. CDR3 coding DNA: TGTGCCAGCAGTTATACCGACTCGAGTAATTCACCCCTCCACTTT.

The chain carries TRBV7-8 and TRBJ2-3, with 7 positions matching TRBD1. V lost 5 bases, J lost 0 bases, and 2 bases stayed unmatched. The germline V gene has CDR1 SGHVS and CDR2 FQNEAQ. CDR3 size: 14 residues. The DNA of the CDR3 is TGTGCCAGCAGCCCGGACAGGAGCACAGATACGCAGTATTTT. It encodes CASSPDRSTDTQYF.

V gene TRBV28 combines with J gene TRBJ1-1; unclear D gene. In germline, CDR1 is MDHEN, CDR2 SYDVKM. The CDR3 spans 12 residues. V was cut by 3 bases and J by 4 bases, with 6 bases left in between. The CDR3 reads CASSFKVTEAFF. CDR3 nucleotide sequence: TGTGCCAGCAGTTTTAAGGTCACTGAAGCTTTCTTT.

The chain uses TRBV2 and TRBJ2-2, with 8 bases fitting TRBD2. CDR1 is SNHLY and CDR2 is FYNNEI in the germline V gene. The CDR3 runs 15 residues. With V trimmed by 3 bases and J by 5 bases, 5 bases remained unmatched. DNA of the CDR3: TGTGCCAGCAGTGAGGCCAGCGGGGGTACCGGGGAGCTGTTTTTT. Translation gives CASSEASGGTGELFF.